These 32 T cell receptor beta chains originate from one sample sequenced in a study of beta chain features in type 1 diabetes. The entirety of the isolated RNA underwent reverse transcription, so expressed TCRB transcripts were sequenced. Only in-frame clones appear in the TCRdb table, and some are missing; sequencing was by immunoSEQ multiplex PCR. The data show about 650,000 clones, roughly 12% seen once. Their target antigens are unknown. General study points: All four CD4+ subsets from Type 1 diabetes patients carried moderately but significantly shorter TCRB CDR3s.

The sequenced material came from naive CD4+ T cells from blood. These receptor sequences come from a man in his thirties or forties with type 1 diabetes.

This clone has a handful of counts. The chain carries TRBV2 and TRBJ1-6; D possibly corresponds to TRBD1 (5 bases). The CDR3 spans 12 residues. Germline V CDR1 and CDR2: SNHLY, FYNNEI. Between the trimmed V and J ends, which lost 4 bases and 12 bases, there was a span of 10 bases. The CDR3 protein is CASSGGEVPLHF. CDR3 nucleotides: TGTGCCAGCAGTGGGGGGGAGGTACCCCTCCACTTT.

The CDR3 sequence: CASSFTGFRTYEQYF. CDR3 in DNA: TGTGCCAGCAGCTTCACCGGATTCAGAACCTACGAGCAGTACTTC. The chain carries TRBV7-2 and TRBJ2-7; no firm D call. V was clipped by 3 bases and J by 2 bases, with 14 bases between them. CDR3 length: 15 residues. Germline lookup yields CDR1 SGHTA and CDR2 FQGNSA.

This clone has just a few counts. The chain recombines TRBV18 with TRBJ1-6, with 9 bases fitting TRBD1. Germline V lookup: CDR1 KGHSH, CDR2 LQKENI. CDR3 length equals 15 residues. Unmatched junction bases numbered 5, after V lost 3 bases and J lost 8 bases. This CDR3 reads CASSPPGQGYSPLHF. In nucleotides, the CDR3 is TGTGCCAGCTCACCCCCGGGACAGGGATATTCACCCCTCCACTTT.

CDR3 amino acids: CASSLGGSTNSPLHF. CDR3 nucleotide sequence: TGCGCCAGCAGCTTGGGGGGGAGCACTAATTCACCCCTCCACTTT. V gene TRBV5-1 combines with J gene TRBJ1-6; D possibly corresponds to TRBD1 (5 bases). V was cut by 0 bases and J by 6 bases, with 10 bases left in between. The CDR3 sequence is 15 residues long. CDR1 is SGHRS and CDR2 is YFSETQ in the germline V gene.

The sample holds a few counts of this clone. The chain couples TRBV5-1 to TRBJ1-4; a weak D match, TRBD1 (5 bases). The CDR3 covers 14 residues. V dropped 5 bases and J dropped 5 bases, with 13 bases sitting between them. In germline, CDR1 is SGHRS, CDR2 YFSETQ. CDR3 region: CASRRDGPNEKLFF. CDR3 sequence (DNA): TGCGCCAGCAGAAGGGACGGCCCGAATGAAAAACTGTTTTTT.

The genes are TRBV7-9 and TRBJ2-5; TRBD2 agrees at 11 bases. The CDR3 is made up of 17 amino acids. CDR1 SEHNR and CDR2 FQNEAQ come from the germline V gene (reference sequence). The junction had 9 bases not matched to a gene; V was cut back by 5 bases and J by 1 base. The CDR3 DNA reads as TGTGCCAGCAGCCACCCTAGACTAGCGGGGCTCCAAGAGACCCAGTACTTC. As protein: CASSHPRLAGLQETQYF.

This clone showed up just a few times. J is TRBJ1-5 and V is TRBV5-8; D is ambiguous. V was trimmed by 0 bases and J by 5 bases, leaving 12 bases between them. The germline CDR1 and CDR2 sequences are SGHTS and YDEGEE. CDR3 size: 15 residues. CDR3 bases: TGTGCCAGCAGCTTGGAAAGGGCGCTGGATCAGCCCCAGCATTTT. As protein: CASSLERALDQPQHF.

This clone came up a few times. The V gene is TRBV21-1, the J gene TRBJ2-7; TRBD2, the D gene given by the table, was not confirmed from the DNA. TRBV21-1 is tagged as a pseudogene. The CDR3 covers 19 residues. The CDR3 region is CASIKPVGLAACSSYEQYF. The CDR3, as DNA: TGTGCCAGCATCAAACCGGTGGGACTAGCGGCCTGTAGCTCCTACGAGCAGTACTTC.

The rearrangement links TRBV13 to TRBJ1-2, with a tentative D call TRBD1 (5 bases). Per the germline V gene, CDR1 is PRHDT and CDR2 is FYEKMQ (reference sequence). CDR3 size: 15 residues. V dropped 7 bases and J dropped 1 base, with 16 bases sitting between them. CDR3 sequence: CASTRAAGFNYGYTF. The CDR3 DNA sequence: TGTGCCAGCACCAGGGCAGCAGGATTTAACTATGGCTACACCTTC. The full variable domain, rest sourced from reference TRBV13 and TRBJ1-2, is AAGVIQSPRHLIKEKRETATLKCYPIPRHDTVYWYQQGPGQDPQFLISFYEKMQSDKGSIPDRFSAQQFSDYHSELNMSSLELGDSALYFCASTRAAGFNYGYTFGSGTRLTVV.

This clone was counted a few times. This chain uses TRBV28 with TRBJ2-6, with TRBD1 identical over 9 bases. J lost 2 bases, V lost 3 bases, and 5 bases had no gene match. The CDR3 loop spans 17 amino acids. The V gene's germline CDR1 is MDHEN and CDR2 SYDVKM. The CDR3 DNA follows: TGTGCCAGCAGTTTGGGACAGGGTGGTCCTGGGGCCAACGTCCTGACTTTC. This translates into CASSLGQGGPGANVLTF.

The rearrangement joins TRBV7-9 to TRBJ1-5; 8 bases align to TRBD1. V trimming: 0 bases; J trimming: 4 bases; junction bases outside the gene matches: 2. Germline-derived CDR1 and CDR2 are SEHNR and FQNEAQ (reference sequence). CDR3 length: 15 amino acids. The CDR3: CASSLARQGNQPQHF. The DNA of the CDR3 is TGTGCCAGCAGCTTAGCGAGACAGGGGAATCAGCCCCAGCATTTT. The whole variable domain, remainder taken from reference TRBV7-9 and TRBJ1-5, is DTGVSQNPRHKITKRGQNVTFRCDPISEHNRLYWYRQTLGQGPEFLTYFQNEAQLEKSRLLSDRFSAERPKGSFSTLEIQRTEQGDSAMYLCASSLARQGNQPQHFGDGTRLSIL.

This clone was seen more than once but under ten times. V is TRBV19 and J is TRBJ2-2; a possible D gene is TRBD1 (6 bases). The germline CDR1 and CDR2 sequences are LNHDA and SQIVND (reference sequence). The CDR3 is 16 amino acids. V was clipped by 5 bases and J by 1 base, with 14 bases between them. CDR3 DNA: TGTGCCAGTAGTTTTTCGGGACAAATGAACACCGGGGAGCTGTTTTTT. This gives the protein CASSFSGQMNTGELFF.

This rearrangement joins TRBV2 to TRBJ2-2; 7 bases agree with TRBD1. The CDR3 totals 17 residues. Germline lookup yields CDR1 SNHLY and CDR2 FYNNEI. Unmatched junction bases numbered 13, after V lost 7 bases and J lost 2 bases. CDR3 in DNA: TGTGCCAGCATGAATCCGGGACAGAGTTTCAACACCGGGGAGCTGTTTTTT. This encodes CASMNPGQSFNTGELFF.

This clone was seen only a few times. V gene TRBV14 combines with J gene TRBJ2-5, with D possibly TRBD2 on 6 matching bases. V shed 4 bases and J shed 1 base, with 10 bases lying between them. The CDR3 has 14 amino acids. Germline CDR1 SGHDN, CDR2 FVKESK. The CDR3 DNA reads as TGTGCCAGCAGCCGCGGGACCCCCCAAGAGACCCAGTACTTC. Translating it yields CASSRGTPQETQYF.

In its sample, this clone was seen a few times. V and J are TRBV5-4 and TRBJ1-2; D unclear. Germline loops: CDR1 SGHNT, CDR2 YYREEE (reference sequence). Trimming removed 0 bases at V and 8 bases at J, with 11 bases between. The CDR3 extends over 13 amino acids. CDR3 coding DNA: TGTGCCAGCAGCTTGGAGGCAGTCAGGGGCTACACCTTC. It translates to CASSLEAVRGYTF.

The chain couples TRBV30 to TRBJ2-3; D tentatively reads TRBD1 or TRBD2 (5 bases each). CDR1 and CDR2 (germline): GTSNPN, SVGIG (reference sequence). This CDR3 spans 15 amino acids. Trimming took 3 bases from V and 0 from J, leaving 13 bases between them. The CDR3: CAWSIRWDSTDTQYF. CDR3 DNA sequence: TGTGCCTGGAGCATACGCTGGGACAGCACAGATACGCAGTATTTT.

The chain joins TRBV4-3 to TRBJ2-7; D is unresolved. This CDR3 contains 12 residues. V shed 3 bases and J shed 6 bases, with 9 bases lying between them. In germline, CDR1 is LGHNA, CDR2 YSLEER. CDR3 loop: CASSQDGGEQYF. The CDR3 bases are TGCGCCAGCAGCCAGGATGGCGGCGAGCAGTACTTC.

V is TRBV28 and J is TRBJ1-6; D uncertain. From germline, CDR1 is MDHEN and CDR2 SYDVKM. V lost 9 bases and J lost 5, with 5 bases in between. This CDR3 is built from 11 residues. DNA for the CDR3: TGTGCCAGTAGGGATAATTCACCCCTCCACTTT. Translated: CASRDNSPLHF.

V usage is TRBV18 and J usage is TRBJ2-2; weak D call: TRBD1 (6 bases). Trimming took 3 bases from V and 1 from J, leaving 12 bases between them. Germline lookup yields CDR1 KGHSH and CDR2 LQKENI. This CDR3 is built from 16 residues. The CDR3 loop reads CASSPLTGLNTGELFF. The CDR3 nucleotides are TGTGCCAGCTCACCCTTGACAGGATTGAACACCGGGGAGCTGTTTTTT.

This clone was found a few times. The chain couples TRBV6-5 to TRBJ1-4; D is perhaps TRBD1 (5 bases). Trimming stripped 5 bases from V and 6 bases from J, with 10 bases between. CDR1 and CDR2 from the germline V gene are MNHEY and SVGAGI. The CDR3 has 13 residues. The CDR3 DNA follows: TGTGCCAGCAGTCGGGACGGATATGAAAAACTGTTTTTT. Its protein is CASSRDGYEKLFF.

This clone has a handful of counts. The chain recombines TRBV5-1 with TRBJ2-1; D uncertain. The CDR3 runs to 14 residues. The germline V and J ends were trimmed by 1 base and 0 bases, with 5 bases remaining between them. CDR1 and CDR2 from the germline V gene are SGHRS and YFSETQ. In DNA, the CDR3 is TGCGCCAGCAGCTTGCAGAGCTCCTACAATGAGCAGTTCTTC. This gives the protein CASSLQSSYNEQFF.

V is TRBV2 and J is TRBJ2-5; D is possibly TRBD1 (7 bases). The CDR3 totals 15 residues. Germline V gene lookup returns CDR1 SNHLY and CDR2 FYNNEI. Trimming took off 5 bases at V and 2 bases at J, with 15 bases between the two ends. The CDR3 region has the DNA TGTGCCAGCAGTCGACAGGGAGGCCGACAAGAGACCCAGTACTTC. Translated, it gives CASSRQGGRQETQYF.

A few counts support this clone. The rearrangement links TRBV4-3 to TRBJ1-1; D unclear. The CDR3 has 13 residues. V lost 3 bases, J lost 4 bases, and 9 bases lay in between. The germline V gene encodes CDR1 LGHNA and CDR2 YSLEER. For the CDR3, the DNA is TGCGCCAGCAGCCACAACATTGCCACTGAAGCTTTCTTT. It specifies CASSHNIATEAFF.

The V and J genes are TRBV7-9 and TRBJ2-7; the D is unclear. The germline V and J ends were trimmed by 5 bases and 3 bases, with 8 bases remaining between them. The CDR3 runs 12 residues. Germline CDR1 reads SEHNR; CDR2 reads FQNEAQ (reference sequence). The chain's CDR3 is CASSETGYEQYF. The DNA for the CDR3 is TGTGCCAGCAGCGAGACGGGCTACGAGCAGTACTTC.

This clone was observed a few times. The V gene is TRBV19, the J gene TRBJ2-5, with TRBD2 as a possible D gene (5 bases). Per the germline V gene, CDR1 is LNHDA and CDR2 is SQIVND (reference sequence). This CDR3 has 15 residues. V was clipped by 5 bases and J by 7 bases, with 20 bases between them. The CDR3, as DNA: TGTGCCAGTAGTCCCTTTACGGCTAGCATGGGGACCCAGTACTTC. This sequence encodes CASSPFTASMGTQYF.

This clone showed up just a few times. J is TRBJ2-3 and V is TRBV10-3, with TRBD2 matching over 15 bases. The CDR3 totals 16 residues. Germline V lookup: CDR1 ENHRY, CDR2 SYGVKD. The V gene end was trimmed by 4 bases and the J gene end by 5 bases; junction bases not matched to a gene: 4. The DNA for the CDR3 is TGTGCCATCAGTGGGGGACTAGCGGGGGGCCTAGATACGCAGTATTTT. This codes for CAISGGLAGGLDTQYF.

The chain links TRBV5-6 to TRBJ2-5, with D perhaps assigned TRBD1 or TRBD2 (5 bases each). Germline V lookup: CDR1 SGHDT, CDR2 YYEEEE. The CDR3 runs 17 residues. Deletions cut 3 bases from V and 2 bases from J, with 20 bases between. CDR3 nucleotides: TGTGCCAGCAGCTGGAAACTCCGGGACCATCTACAAGAGACCCAGTACTTC. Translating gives CASSWKLRDHLQETQYF.

The CDR3 DNA sequence: TGTGCCAGCAGCCCGCCCGGGCCCGGAAACACCATATATTTT. Amino acid sequence: CASSPPGPGNTIYF. The chain is built from TRBV5-4 and TRBJ1-3; D call uncertain. The CDR3 extends over 14 amino acids. Germline V gene lookup returns CDR1 SGHNT and CDR2 YYREEE (reference sequence). The germline V and J ends were trimmed by 4 bases and 4 bases, with 12 bases remaining between them.

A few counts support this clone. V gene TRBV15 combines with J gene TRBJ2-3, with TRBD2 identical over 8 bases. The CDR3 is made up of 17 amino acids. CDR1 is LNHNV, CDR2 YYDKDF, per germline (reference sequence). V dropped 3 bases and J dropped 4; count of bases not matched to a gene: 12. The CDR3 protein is CATSRELAGPGADTQYF. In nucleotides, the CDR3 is TGTGCCACCAGCAGGGAATTAGCGGGGCCAGGAGCAGATACGCAGTATTTT.

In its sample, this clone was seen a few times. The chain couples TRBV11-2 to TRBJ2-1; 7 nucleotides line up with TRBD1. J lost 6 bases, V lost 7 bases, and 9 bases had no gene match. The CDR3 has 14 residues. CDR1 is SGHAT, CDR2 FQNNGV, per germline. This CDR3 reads CASIPNTGVNEQFF. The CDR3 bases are TGTGCCAGCATCCCAAACACAGGGGTCAATGAGCAGTTCTTC.

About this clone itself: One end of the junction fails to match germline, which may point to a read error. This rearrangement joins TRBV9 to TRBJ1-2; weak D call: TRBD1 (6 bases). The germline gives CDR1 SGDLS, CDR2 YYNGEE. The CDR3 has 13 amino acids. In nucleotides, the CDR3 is TGTGCCAGCAGCGTAACCTCCGAGGGGGGGTTTTACTTC. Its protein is CASSVTSEGGFYF.

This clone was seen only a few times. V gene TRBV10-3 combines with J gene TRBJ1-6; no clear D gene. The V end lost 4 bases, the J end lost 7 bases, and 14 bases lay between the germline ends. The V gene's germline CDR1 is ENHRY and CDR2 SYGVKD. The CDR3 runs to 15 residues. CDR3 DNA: TGTGCCATCAGTGTCGGCAGTTCAGAGAATTCACCCCTCCACTTT. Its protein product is CAISVGSSENSPLHF.